A selection of T cell receptor beta chains follows, all from one sample in a study of T cells in tumors after PD-1 blockade. Only in-frame clones appear in the TCRdb table, and some are missing; sequencing was by immunoSEQ multiplex PCR. The sample includes some 10,000 clones, 50% to 70% of them seen just once. Specimen: tumor tissue, collected after anti-PD-1 treatment. These receptors originate from a human donor with basal cell carcinoma. Both conserved end residues are part of each CDR3. A D gene is named only where the DNA matches it firmly. Size is omitted from some rows. Given values are once, few, many or a class for expanded clones.

clone_size	d_call	v_call	j_call	cdr3_aa	cdr3_nt
.	TRBD2	TRBV7-9	TRBJ2-5	CASSLDRLAGVGGETQYF	TGTGCCAGCAGCTTAGATCGACTAGCGGGAGTTGGAGGAGAGACCCAGTACTTC
.	TRBD2	TRBV6-6	TRBJ2-3	CASRWRGGRGTDTQYF	TGTGCCAGCAGATGGCGGGGGGGCCGAGGGACAGATACGCAGTATTTT
.	TRBD2	TRBV11-3	TRBJ2-1	CASRRRLAGAGNEQFF	TGTGCCAGCAGACGTAGGCTAGCGGGAGCGGGCAATGAGCAGTTCTTC
.	.	TRBV5-6	TRBJ1-5	CASSTGRGNQPQHF	TGTGCCAGCAGCACAGGGAGGGGCAATCAGCCCCAGCATTTT
.	.	TRBV29-1	TRBJ2-1	CSVEASGYEEQFF	TGCAGCGTTGAAGCGTCAGGGTATGAGGAGCAGTTCTTC
.	.	TRBV19	TRBJ1-2	CASRAQGANYGYTF	TGTGCCAGTAGGGCACAGGGAGCTAACTATGGCTACACCTTC
few	.	TRBV11-3	TRBJ2-7	CASSAGLPYEQYF	TGTGCCAGCAGCGCGGGACTCCCCTACGAGCAGTACTTC
few	TRBD2	TRBV12-3/TRBV12-4	TRBJ2-1	CASRLRLAEQFF	TGTGCCAGCAGGTTAAGACTAGCGGAGCAGTTCTTC
.	.	TRBV6-5	TRBJ1-1	CASTPGGTEAFF	TGTGCCAGCACCCCTGGGGGCACTGAAGCTTTCTTT
.	.	TRBV3-1/TRBV3-2	TRBJ2-5	CANDHKETQYF	TGTGCCAACGACCACAAAGAGACCCAGTACTTC